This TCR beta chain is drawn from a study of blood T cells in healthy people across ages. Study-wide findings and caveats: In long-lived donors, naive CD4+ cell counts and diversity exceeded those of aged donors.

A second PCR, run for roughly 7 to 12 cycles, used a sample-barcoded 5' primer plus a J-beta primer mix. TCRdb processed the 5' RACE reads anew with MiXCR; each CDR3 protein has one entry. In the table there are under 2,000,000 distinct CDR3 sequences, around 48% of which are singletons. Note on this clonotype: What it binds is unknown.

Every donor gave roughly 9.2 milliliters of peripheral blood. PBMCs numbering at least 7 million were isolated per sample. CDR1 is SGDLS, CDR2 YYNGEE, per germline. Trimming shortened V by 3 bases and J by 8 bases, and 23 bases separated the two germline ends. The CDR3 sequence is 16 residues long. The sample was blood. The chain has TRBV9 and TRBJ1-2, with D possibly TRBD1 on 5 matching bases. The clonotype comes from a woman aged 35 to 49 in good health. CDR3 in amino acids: CASSEGPGSGPCGYTF. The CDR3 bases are TGTGCCAGCAGCGAAGGCCCTGGATCAGGGCCGTGCGGCTACACCTTC.